This section outlines one TCR beta chain sequence together with its context. TCRdb recomputed calls from the RT-PCR reads with MiXCR, one row per CDR3 protein. This sample has roughly 21,000 distinct CDR3 sequences, with around 30% found just once. The data were obtained in a study of patients and donors after allogeneic stem cell transplantation. V lost 6 bases, J lost 1 base, and 19 bases stayed unmatched. Germline CDR1 SQVTM, CDR2 ANQGSEA. CDR3 length: 18 residues. The source is a human donor who was either an allogeneic HSCT recipient or a stem cell or donor lymphocyte infusion donor (not recorded which). It is not recorded whose cells these are; they may come from a transplant donor. The chain has TRBV29-1 and TRBJ1-1, with 8 bases fitting TRBD1. The specimen was blood, either unsorted or a sorted T cell fraction (not recorded which). The CDR3 coding sequence is TGCAGCGTCCAGAGGTGGTGGCAGGGGGCGCTCGGGAACACTGAAGCTTTCTTT. Its translation: CSVQRWWQGALGNTEAFF.